The 10 T cell receptor beta chains in this list originate from one sample, sequenced in a study of cytomegalovirus exposure and HLA in healthy donors. This PCR relied on a set of 60 Vbeta primers and 13 Jbeta primers. Clones were read by immunoSEQ multiplex PCR, and TCRdb kept only the in-frame ones, dropping some. The table has about 150,000 clones, 80% seen once. Sequenced input: PBMCs. These receptors came from a young man in good health and CMV-seropositive.

The chain joins TRBV9 to TRBJ2-5; 7 bases agree with TRBD2. V was pared by 2 bases and J by 3 bases, with 7 bases of the junction left unmatched. Looked up from germline, CDR1 is SGDLS and CDR2 is YYNGEE. The CDR3 runs 15 residues. CDR3: CASSVSGTNEETQYF. The CDR3 DNA follows: TGTGCCAGCAGCGTTTCCGGGACTAATGAAGAGACCCAGTACTTC.

The chain joins TRBV6-5 to TRBJ1-2; TRBD1 matches 9 bases. The CDR3 length is 14 residues. Germline V gene lookup returns CDR1 MNHEY and CDR2 SVGAGI. V lost 5 bases, J lost 4 bases, and 5 bases stayed unmatched. CDR3 nucleotides: TGTGCCAGCAGTCCCACAGGGGGCACCTATGGCTACACCTTC. Residues: CASSPTGGTYGYTF.

V usage is TRBV5-1 and J usage is TRBJ1-2; D is possibly TRBD1 (6 bases). Trimming removed 0 bases at V and 8 bases at J, with 11 bases between. Looked up from germline, CDR1 is SGHRS and CDR2 is YFSETQ. CDR3 length: 13 residues. DNA for the CDR3: TGCGCCAGCAGCTTGGCCGAGGGGGGGGGCTACACCTTC. It encodes CASSLAEGGGYTF.

This chain links TRBV6-6 with TRBJ1-2; the match to TRBD1 covers 10 bases. CDR1 is MNHNY and CDR2 is SVGAGI in the germline V gene (reference sequence). V was clipped by 6 bases and J by 7 bases; unmatched bases: 5. The length of the CDR3 is 13 residues. CDR3 residues: CASRGGQGTGYTF. CDR3 in DNA: TGTGCCAGCAGGGGGGGACAGGGGACTGGCTACACCTTC.

The chain carries TRBV6-5 and TRBJ2-1, with D perhaps matching TRBD2 (6 bases). The CDR3 sequence is 13 residues long. V dropped 2 bases and J dropped 9 bases, with 11 bases sitting between them. Germline V gene sequence: CDR1 MNHEY, CDR2 SVGAGI. CDR3: CASSYAGNGEQFF. In DNA form, the CDR3 reads TGTGCCAGCAGTTACGCGGGGAACGGTGAGCAGTTCTTC.

This chain connects TRBV11-2 to TRBJ2-3, with TRBD2 matching 12 bases. Germline lookup yields CDR1 SGHAT and CDR2 FQNNGV. This CDR3 is 16 amino acids long. V was clipped by 3 bases and J by 0 bases; unmatched bases: 1. CDR3: CASSLGTSGSTDTQYF. The CDR3 DNA follows: TGTGCCAGCAGCTTGGGGACTAGCGGGAGCACAGATACGCAGTATTTT.

J is TRBJ2-1 and V is TRBV6-5; 13 positions match TRBD2. The germline V gene has CDR1 MNHEY and CDR2 SVGAGI. This CDR3 is 15 amino acids long. V was pared by 5 bases and J by 9 bases, with 7 bases of the junction left unmatched. DNA of the CDR3: TGTGCCAGCAGTACACGGACTAGCGGGAGTAGTGAGCAGTTCTTC. Translation: CASSTRTSGSSEQFF.

This clone was seen a few times. The V gene is TRBV7-2, the J gene TRBJ2-6; 7 nucleotides align to TRBD1. The V gene's germline CDR1 is SGHTA and CDR2 FQGNSA. The junction had 3 bases not matched to a gene; V was cut back by 5 bases and J by 2 bases. There are 15 residues in the CDR3. The CDR3 DNA sequence: TGTGCCAGCAGCCGTGACAGGGCTGGGGCCAACGTCCTGACTTTC. Its protein product is CASSRDRAGANVLTF.

This clone was observed a few times. This chain joins TRBV28 and TRBJ2-7; D remains ambiguous. Trimming stripped 8 bases from V and 4 bases from J, with 9 bases between. From germline, CDR1 is MDHEN and CDR2 SYDVKM. This CDR3 has 11 amino acids. The CDR3 DNA reads as TGTGCCAGCCAAAATCGGTACGAGCAGTACTTC. It encodes CASQNRYEQYF.

This clone was observed a single time. The rearrangement uses TRBV5-1 and TRBJ2-6; the match to TRBD1 covers 7 bases. Trimming removed 0 bases from V and 4 bases from J; junction bases left unmatched: 7. Germline V gene sequence: CDR1 SGHRS, CDR2 YFSETQ. This CDR3 comprises 17 residues. As DNA, the CDR3 is TGCGCCAGCAGCTTGGGGCAGGGGGTGATAGGGGCCAACGTCCTGACTTTC. Translating it yields CASSLGQGVIGANVLTF. The whole variable domain, remainder taken from reference TRBV5-1 and TRBJ2-6, is KAGVTQTPRYLIKTRGQQVTLSCSPISGHRSVSWYQQTPGQGLQFLFEYFSETQRNKGNFPGRFSGRQFSNSRSEMNVSTLELGDSALYLCASSLGQGVIGANVLTFGAGSRLTVL.